This T cell receptor beta chain was obtained from a study of vaccination and CD4 T cells after COVID-19. By sample fraction, this clonotype is medium-sized. Its antigen is currently unknown. The ends lost 8 bases at V and 8 bases at J; junction bases unmatched: 5. Germline loops: CDR1 MNHNS, CDR2 SASEGT. The CDR3 runs 13 residues. The treatment is: roughly 11-day PBMC culture with coronavirus spike peptide pools or control peptides (ViraFEST assay). Ahead of the COVID-19 pandemic (2011-2018), the CD4+ T cells of the unexposed donor were collected. With fresh IL-2 medium, half the medium was replaced on days 3 and 7. The assay that was used to sequence DNA from cultured CD4+ T cells was the Oncomine TCR Beta short-read assay. The genomic DNA was obtained from cultured CD4+ T cells by extraction with the QIAamp micro DNA kit. One entry per CDR3 protein results from TCRdb running MiXCR on the PCR reads. The sample shows a few thousand distinct CDR3 sequences, roughly a quarter of them seen only once.

This clonotype originated in a human donor in good health. The J gene is TRBJ1-6, the V gene TRBV6-1, with 8 bases identical to TRBD1. Sequenced sample: CD4+ T cells from blood, cultured in vitro. The chain's CDR3 is CASRMTGDSPLHF. The CDR3 DNA is TGTGCCAGCCGGATGACAGGGGATTCACCCCTCCACTTT.